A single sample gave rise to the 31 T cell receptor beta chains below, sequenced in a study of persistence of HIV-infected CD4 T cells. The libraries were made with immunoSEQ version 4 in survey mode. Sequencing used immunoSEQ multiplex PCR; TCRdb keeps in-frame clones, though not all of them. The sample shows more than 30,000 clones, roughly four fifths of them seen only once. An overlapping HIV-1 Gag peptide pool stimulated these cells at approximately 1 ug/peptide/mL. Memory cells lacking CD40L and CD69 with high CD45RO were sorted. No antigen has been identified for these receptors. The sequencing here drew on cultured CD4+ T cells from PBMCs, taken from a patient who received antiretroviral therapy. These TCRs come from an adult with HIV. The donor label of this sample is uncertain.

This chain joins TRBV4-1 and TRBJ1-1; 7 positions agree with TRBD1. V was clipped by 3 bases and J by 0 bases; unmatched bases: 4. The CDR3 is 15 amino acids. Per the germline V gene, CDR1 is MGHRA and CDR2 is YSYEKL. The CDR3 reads CASSHLDRVNTEAFF. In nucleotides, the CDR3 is TGCGCCAGCAGCCACCTCGACAGGGTGAACACTGAAGCTTTCTTT.

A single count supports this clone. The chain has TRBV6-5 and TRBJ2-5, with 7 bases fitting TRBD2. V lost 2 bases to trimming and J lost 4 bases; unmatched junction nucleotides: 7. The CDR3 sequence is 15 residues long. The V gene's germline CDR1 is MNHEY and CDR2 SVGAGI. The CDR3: CASSYGRTRGETQYF. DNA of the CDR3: TGTGCCAGCAGTTACGGCAGGACTAGGGGAGAGACCCAGTACTTC.

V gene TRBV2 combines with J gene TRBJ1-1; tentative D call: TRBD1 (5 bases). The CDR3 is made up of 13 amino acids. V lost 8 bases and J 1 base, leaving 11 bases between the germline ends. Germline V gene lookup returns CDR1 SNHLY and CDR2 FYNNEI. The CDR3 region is CASLRRGNTEAFF. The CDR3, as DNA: TGTGCCAGCCTAAGGAGGGGGAACACTGAAGCTTTCTTT.

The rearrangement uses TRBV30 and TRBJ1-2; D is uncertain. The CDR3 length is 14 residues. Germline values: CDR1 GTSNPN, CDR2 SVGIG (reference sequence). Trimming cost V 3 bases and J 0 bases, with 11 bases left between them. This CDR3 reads CAWRKGASNYGYTF. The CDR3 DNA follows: TGTGCCTGGAGAAAGGGAGCCTCTAACTATGGCTACACCTTC.

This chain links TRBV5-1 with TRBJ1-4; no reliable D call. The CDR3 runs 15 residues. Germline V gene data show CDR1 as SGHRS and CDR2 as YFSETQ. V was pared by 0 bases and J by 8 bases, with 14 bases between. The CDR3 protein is CASSLAANLEEKLFF. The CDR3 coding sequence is TGCGCCAGCAGCTTGGCCGCCAATTTGGAAGAAAAACTGTTTTTT.

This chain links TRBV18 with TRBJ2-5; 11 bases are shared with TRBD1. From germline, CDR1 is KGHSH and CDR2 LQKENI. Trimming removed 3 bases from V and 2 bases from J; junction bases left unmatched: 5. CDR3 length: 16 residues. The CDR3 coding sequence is TGTGCCAGCTCACCTTACCGGGACAGGGGGCAAGAGACCCAGTACTTC. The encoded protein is CASSPYRDRGQETQYF. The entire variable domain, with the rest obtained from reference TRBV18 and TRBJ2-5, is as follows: NAGVMQNPRHLVRRRGQEARLRCSPMKGHSHVYWYRQLPEEGLKFMVYLQKENIIDESGMPKERFSAEFPKEGPSILRIQQVVRGDSAAYFCASSPYRDRGQETQYFGPGTRLLVL.

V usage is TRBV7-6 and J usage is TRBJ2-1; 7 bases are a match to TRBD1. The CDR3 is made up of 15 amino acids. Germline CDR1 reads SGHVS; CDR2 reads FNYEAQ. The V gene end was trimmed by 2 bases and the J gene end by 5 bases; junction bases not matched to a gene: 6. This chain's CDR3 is CASSLSAGGNNEQFF. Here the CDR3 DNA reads TGTGCCAGCAGCTTATCTGCAGGGGGAAACAATGAGCAGTTCTTC.

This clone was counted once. CDR3 in amino acids: CASGGSYNEQFF. CDR3 bases: TGTGCCAGCGGGGGAAGCTACAATGAGCAGTTCTTC. The chain joins TRBV7-8 to TRBJ2-1, with D perhaps TRBD1 or TRBD2 (5 bases each). The germline V gene has CDR1 SGHVS and CDR2 FQNEAQ. The ends were cut back, 8 bases at V and 3 bases at J, with 8 bases in the middle. The CDR3 extends over 12 amino acids. The full variable domain, with the rest looked up from reference TRBV7-8 and TRBJ2-1, is GAGVSQSPRYKVAKRGQDVALRCDPISGHVSLFWYQQALGQGPEFLTYFQNEAQLDKSGLPSDRFFAERPEGSVSTLKIQRTQQEDSAVYLCASGGSYNEQFFGPGTRLTVL.

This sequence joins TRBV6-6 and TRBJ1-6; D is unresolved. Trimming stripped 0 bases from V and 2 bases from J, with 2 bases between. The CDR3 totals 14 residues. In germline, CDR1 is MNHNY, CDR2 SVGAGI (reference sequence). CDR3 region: CASSYSAYNSPLHF. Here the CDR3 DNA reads TGTGCCAGCAGTTACTCGGCCTATAATTCACCCCTCCACTTT.

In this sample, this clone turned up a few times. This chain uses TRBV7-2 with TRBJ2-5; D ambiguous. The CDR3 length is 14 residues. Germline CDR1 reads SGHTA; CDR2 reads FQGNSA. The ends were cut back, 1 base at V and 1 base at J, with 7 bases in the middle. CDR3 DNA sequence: TGTGCCAGCAGCTTAGAAGTCGGCCAAGAGACCCAGTACTTC. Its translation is CASSLEVGQETQYF.

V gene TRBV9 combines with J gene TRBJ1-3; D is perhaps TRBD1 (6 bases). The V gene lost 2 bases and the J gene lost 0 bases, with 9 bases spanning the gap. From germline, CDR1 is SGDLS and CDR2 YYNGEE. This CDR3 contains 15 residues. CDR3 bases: TGTGCCAGCAGCGTGGGGGCTCTCTCTGGAAACACCATATATTTT. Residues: CASSVGALSGNTIYF.

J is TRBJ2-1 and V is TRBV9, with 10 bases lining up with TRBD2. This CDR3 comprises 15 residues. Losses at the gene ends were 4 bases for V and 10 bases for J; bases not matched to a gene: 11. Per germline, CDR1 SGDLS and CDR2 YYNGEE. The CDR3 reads CASSLLGLAGDEQFF. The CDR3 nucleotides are TGTGCCAGCAGCCTCCTCGGGCTAGCGGGGGACGAGCAGTTCTTC.

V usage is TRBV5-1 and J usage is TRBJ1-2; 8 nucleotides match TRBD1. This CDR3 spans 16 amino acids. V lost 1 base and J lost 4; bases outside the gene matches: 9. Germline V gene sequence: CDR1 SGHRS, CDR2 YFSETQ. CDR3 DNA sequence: TGCGCCAGCAGCTTGAGTCCAGGGGGCGCGGCCTATGGCTACACCTTC. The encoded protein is CASSLSPGGAAYGYTF.

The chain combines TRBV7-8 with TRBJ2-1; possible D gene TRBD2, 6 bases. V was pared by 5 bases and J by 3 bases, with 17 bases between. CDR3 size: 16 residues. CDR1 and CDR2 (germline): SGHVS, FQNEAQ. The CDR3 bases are TGTGCCAGCAGCCTGCACCCCCGAGCGGGCTACAATGAGCAGTTCTTC. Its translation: CASSLHPRAGYNEQFF.

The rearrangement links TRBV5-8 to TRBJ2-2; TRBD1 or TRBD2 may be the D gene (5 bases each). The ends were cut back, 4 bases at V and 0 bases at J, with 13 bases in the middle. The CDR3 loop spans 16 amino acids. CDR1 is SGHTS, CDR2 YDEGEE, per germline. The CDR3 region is CASSLRDATNTGELFF. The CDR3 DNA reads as TGTGCCAGCAGCCTAAGGGACGCCACGAACACCGGGGAGCTGTTTTTT.

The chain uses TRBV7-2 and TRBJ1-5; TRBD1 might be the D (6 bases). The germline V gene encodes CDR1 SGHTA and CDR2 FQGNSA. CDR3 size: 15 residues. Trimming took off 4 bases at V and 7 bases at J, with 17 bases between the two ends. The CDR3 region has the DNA TGTGCCAGCAGCTCCCAGGGGCGCGGTGTGCAGCCCCAGCATTTT. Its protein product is CASSSQGRGVQPQHF.

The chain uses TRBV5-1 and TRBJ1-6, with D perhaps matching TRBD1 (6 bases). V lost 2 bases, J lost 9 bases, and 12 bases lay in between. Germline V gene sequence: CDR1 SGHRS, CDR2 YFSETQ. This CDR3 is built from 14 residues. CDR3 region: CASSFDEGGSPLHF. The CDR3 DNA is TGCGCCAGCAGCTTCGATGAAGGGGGTTCACCCCTCCACTTT.

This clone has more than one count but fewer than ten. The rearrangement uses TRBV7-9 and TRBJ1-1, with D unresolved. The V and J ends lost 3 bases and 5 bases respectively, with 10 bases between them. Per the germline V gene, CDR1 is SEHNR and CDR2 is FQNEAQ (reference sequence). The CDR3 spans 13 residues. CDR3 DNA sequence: TGTGCCAGCAGCTTGGTATCGAGGACTGAAGCTTTCTTT. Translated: CASSLVSRTEAFF.

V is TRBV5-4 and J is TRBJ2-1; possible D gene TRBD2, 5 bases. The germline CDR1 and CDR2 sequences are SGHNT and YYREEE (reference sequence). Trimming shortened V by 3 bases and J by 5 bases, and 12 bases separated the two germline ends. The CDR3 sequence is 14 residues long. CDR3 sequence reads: CASSSEGFHNEQFF. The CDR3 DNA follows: TGTGCCAGCAGCTCAGAGGGCTTCCACAATGAGCAGTTCTTC.

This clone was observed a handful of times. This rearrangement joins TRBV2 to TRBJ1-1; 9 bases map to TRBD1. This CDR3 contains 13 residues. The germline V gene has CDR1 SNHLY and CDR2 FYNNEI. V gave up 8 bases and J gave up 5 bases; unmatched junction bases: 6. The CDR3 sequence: CASRRDRETEAFF. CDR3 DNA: TGTGCCAGCCGCCGGGACAGGGAAACTGAAGCTTTCTTT. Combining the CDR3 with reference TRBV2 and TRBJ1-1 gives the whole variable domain EPEVTQTPSHQVTQMGQEVILRCVPISNHLYFYWYRQILGQKVEFLVSFYNNEISEKSEIFDDQFSVERPDGSNFTLKIRSTKLEDSAMYFCASRRDRETEAFFGQGTRLTVV.

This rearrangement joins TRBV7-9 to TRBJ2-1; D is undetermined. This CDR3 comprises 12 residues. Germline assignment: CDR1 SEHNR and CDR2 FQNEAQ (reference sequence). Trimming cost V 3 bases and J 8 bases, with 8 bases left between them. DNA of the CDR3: TGTGCCAGCAGCTTGAACCACTATGAGCAGTTCTTC. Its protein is CASSLNHYEQFF.

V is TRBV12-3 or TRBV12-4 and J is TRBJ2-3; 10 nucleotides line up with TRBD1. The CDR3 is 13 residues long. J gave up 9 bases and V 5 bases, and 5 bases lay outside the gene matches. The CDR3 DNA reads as TGTGCCAGCAGTCCCCCGGGACAGGGGACGCAGTATTTT. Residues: CASSPPGQGTQYF.

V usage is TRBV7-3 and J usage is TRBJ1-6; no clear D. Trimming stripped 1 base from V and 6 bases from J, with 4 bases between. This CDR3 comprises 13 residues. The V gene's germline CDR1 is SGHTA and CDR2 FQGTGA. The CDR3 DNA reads TGTGCCAGCAGCTTAAGGAGTAATTCACCCCTCCACTTT. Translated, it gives CASSLRSNSPLHF.

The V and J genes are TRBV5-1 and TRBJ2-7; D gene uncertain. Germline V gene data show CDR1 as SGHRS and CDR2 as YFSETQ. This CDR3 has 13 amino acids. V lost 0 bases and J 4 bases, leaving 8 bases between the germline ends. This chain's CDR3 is CASSLEWGYEQYF. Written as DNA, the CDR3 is TGCGCCAGCAGCTTGGAGTGGGGATACGAGCAGTACTTC.

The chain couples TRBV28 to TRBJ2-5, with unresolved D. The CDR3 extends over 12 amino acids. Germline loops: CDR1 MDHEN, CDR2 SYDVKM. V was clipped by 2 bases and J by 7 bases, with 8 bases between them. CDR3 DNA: TGTGCCAGCAGTTTACCTAGGGTGACCCAGTACTTC. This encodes CASSLPRVTQYF.

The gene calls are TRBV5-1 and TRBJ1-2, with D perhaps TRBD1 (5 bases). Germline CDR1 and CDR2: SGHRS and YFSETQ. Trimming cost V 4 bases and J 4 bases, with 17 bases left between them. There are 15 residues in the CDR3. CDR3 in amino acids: CASSPDGARRYGYTF. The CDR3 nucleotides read TGCGCCAGCAGCCCGGATGGGGCCCGTCGCTATGGCTACACCTTC.

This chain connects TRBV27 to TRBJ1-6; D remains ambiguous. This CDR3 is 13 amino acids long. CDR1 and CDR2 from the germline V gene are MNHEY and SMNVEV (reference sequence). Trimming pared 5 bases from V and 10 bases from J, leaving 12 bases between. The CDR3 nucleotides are TGTGCCAGCAGTCAGCAAACGCGGTCACCCCTCCACTTT. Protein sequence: CASSQQTRSPLHF.

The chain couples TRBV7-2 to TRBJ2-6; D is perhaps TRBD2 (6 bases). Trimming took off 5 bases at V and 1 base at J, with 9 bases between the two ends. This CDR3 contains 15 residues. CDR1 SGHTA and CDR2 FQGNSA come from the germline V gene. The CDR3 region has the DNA TGTGCCAGCAGCCTTGGGGGGTCTGGGGCCAACGTCCTGACTTTC. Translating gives CASSLGGSGANVLTF.

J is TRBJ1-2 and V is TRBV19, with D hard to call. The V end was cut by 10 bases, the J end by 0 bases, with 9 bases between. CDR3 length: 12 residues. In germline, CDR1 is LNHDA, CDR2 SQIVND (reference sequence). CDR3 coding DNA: TGTGCCACTAGGGAGCCTAACTATGGCTACACCTTC. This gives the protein CATREPNYGYTF.

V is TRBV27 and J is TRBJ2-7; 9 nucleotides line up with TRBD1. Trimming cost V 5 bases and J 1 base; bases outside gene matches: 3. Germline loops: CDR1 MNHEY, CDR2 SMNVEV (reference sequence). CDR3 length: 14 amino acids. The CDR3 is CASSPTGGSYEQYV. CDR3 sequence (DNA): TGTGCCAGCAGTCCGACAGGGGGATCCTACGAGCAGTACGTC.

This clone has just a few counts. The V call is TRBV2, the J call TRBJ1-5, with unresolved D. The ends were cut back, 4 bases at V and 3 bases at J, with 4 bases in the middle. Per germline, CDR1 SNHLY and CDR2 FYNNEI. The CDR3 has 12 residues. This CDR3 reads CASSGYNQPQHF. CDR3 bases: TGTGCCAGCAGTGGTTACAATCAGCCCCAGCATTTT.